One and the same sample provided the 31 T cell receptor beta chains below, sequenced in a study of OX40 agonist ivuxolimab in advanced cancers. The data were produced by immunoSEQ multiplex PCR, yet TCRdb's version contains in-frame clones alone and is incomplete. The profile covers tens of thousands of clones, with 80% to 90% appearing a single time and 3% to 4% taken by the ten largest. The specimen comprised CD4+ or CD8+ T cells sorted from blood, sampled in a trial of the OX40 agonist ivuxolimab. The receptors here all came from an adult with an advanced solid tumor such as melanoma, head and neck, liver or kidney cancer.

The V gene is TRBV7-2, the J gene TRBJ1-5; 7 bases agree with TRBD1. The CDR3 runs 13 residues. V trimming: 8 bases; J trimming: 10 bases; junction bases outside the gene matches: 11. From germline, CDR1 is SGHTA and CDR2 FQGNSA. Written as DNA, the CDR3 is TGTGCCAGCTCCCGGGGTCGGGACAGCCCCCAGCATTTT. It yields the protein CASSRGRDSPQHF.

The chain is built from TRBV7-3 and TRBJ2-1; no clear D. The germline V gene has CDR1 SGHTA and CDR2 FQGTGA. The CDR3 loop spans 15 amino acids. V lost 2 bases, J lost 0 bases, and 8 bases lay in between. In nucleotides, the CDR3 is TGTGCCAGCAGCTTAGTCAGCGACTCCTACAATGAGCAGTTCTTC. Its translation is CASSLVSDSYNEQFF.

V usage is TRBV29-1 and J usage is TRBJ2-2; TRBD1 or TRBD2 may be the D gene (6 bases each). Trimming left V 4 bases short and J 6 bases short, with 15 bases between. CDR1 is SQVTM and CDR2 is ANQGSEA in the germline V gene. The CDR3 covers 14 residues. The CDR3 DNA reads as TGCAGCGTTGTGGGGCTGGGGGGCCCCGGGGAGCTGTTTTTT. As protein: CSVVGLGGPGELFF.

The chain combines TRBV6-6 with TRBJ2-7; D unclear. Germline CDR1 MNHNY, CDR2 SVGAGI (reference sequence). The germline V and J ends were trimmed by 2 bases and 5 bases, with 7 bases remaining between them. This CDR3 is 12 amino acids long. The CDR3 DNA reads TGTGCCAGCAGTTACGTGGGAAACGAGCAGTACTTC. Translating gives CASSYVGNEQYF.

This CDR3 is CASSFSSQNEQFF. The CDR3 DNA sequence: TGTGCCAGCAGCTTTTCTAGCCAAAATGAGCAGTTCTTC. The V gene is TRBV7-3, the J gene TRBJ2-1; D perhaps matches TRBD2 (5 bases). The germline V and J ends were trimmed by 3 bases and 7 bases, with 10 bases remaining between them. This CDR3 comprises 13 residues. Looked up from germline, CDR1 is SGHTA and CDR2 is FQGTGA.

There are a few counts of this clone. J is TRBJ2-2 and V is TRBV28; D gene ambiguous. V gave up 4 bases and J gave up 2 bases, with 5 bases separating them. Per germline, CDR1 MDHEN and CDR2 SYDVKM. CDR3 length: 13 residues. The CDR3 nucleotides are TGTGCCAGCAGTTCTTCTAACACCGGGGAGCTGTTTTTT. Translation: CASSSSNTGELFF. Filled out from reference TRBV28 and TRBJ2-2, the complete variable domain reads DVKVTQSSRYLVKRTGEKVFLECVQDMDHENMFWYRQDPGLGLRLIYFSYDVKMKEKGDIPEGYSVSREKKERFSLILESASTNQTSMYLCASSSSNTGELFFGEGSRLTVL.

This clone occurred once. The CDR3 DNA reads as TGCGCCAGCAGCCAAGATTGGGAACTAGCGGGAGGAATAGGAGAGACCCAGTACTTC. Its protein is CASSQDWELAGGIGETQYF. The chain employs TRBV4-3 and TRBJ2-5; TRBD2 matches at 12 bases. This CDR3 has 19 amino acids. The V gene's germline CDR1 is LGHNA and CDR2 YSLEER. Germline trimming cut 0 bases from V and 4 bases from J; bases unmatched to any gene: 12.

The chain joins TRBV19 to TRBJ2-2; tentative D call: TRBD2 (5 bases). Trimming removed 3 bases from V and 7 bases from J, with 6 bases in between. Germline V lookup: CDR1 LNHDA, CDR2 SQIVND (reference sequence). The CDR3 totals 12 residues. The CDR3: CASSIRGGELFF. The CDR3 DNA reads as TGTGCCAGTAGTATCCGGGGCGGGGAGCTGTTTTTT.

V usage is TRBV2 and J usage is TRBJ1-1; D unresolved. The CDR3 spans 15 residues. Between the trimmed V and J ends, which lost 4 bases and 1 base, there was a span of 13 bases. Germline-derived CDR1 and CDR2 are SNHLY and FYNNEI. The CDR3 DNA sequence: TGTGCCAGCAGTGTTTACGGGGATTCGAACACTGAAGCTTTCTTT. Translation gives CASSVYGDSNTEAFF. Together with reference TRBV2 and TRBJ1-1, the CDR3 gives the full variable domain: EPEVTQTPSHQVTQMGQEVILRCVPISNHLYFYWYRQILGQKVEFLVSFYNNEISEKSEIFDDQFSVERPDGSNFTLKIRSTKLEDSAMYFCASSVYGDSNTEAFFGQGTRLTVV.

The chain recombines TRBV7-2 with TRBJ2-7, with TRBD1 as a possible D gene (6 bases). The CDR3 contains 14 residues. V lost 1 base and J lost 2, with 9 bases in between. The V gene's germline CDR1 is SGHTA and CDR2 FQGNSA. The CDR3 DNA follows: TGTGCCAGCAGCTTAGTCTCAGGGGCCTACGAGCAGTACTTC. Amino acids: CASSLVSGAYEQYF.

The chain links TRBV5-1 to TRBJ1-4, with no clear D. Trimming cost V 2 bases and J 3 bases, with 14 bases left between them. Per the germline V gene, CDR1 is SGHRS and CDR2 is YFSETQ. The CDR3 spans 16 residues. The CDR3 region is CASSFGLPGANEKLFF. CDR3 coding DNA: TGCGCCAGCAGCTTCGGTCTTCCCGGGGCTAATGAAAAACTGTTTTTT.

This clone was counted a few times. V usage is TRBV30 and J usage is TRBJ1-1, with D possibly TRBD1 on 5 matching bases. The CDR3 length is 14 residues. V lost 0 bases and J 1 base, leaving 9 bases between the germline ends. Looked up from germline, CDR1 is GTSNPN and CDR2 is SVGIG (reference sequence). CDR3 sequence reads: CAWSVYRTNTEAFF. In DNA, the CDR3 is TGTGCCTGGAGTGTTTACAGGACGAACACTGAAGCTTTCTTT. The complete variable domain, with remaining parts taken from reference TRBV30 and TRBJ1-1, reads SQTIHQWPATLVQPVGSPLSLECTVEGTSNPNLYWYRQAAGRGLQLLFYSVGIGQISSEVPQNLSASRPQDRQFILSSKKLLLSDSGFYLCAWSVYRTNTEAFFGQGTRLTVV.

The DNA for the CDR3 is TGTGCCAGCAGATCGACAGGGACAATAGGAGGCAATCAGCCCCAGCATTTT. Translating it yields CASRSTGTIGGNQPQHF. This chain links TRBV27 with TRBJ1-5, with 7 bases fitting TRBD1. The CDR3 is 17 residues long. The V segment lost 6 bases and the J segment 2 bases; nucleotides outside the gene matches: 13. The germline CDR1 and CDR2 sequences are MNHEY and SMNVEV (reference sequence).

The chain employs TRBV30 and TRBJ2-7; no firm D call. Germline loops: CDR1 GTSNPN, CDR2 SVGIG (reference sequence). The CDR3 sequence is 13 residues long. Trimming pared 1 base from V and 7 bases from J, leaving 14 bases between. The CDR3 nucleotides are TGTGCCTGGAGTGGGAGCCGAGGTCGGGAGCAGTACTTC. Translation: CAWSGSRGREQYF. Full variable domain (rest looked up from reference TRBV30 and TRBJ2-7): SQTIHQWPATLVQPVGSPLSLECTVEGTSNPNLYWYRQAAGRGLQLLFYSVGIGQISSEVPQNLSASRPQDRQFILSSKKLLLSDSGFYLCAWSGSRGREQYFGPGTRLTVT.

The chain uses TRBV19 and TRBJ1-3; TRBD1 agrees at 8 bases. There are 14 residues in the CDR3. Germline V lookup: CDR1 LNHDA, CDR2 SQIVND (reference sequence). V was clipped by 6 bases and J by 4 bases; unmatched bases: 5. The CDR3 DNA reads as TGTGCCAGTAGGGACAGGGAAACCGGAAACACCATATATTTT. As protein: CASRDRETGNTIYF.

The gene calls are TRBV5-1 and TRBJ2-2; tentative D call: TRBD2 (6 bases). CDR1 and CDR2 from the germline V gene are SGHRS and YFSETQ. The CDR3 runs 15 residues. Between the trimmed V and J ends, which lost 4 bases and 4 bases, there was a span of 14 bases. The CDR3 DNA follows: TGCGCCAGCAGCGACGGTGGGGGAGGCACCGGGGAGCTGTTTTTT. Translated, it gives CASSDGGGGTGELFF.

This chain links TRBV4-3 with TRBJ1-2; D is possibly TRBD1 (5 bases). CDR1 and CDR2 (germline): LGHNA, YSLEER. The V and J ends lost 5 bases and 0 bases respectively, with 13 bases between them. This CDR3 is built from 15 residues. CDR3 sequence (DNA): TGCGCCAGCAGCGGCCGGGACGGAGCTAACTATGGCTACACCTTC. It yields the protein CASSGRDGANYGYTF.

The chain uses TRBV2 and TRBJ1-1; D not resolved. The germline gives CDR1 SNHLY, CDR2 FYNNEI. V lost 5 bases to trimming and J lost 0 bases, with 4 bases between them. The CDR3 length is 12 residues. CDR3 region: CASSFVNTEAFF. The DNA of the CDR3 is TGTGCCAGCAGTTTCGTGAACACTGAAGCTTTCTTT.

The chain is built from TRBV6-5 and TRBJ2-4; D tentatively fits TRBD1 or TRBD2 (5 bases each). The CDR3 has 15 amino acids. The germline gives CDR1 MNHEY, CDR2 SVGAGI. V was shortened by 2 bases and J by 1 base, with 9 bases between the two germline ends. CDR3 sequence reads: CASSYREGAKNIQYF. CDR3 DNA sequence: TGTGCCAGCAGTTACCGAGAGGGGGCCAAAAACATTCAGTACTTC.

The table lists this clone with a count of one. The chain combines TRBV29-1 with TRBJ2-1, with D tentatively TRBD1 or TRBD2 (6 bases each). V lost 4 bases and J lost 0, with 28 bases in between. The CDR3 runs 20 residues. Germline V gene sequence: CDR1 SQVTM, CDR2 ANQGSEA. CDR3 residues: CSVGPPKGGFDSSSYNEQFF. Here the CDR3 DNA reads TGCAGCGTTGGCCCCCCAAAGGGGGGCTTCGACTCTTCCTCCTACAATGAGCAGTTCTTC.

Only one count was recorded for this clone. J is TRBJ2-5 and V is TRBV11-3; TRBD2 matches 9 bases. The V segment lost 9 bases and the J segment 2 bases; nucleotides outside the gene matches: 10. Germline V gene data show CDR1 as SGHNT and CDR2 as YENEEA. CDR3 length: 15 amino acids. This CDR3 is CASSRRLADQETQYF. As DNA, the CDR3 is TGTGCCAGTTCTCGTCGACTAGCGGATCAAGAGACCCAGTACTTC.

The CDR3: CASSQVQAGSTDTQYF. Here the CDR3 DNA reads TGTGCCAGCAGCCAAGTACAAGCGGGGAGCACAGATACGCAGTATTTT. The chain links TRBV4-2 to TRBJ2-3, with 7 bases fitting TRBD2. CDR1 is LGHNA, CDR2 YNFKEQ, per germline. J was trimmed by 0 bases and V by 1 base; bases with no gene match: 4. This CDR3 is 16 amino acids long.

CDR3 sequence: CASSLGEGDEQFF. In nucleotides, the CDR3 is TGTGCCAGCAGCTTAGGCGAAGGCGATGAGCAGTTCTTC. The chain links TRBV7-9 to TRBJ2-1; D uncertain. Germline CDR1 is SEHNR and CDR2 is FQNEAQ (reference sequence). The CDR3 length is 13 residues. V was trimmed by 1 base and J by 8 bases, leaving 9 bases between them.

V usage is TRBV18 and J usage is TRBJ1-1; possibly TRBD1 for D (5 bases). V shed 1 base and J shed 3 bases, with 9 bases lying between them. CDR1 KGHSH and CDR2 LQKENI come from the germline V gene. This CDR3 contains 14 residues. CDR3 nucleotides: TGTGCCAGCTCACCACAGGGAGGGGACACTGAAGCTTTCTTT. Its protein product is CASSPQGGDTEAFF.

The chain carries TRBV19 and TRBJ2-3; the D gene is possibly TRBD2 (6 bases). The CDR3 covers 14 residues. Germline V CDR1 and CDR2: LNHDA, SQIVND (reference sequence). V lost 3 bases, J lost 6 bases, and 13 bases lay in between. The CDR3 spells CASSIAKRADTQYF. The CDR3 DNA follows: TGTGCCAGTAGTATCGCGAAGCGGGCGGATACGCAGTATTTT.

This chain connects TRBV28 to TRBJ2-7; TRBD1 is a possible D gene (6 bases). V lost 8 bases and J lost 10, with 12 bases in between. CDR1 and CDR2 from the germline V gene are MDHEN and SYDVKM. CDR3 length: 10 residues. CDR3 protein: CASGRDTQYF. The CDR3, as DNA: TGTGCCAGCGGCCGGGACACCCAGTACTTC.

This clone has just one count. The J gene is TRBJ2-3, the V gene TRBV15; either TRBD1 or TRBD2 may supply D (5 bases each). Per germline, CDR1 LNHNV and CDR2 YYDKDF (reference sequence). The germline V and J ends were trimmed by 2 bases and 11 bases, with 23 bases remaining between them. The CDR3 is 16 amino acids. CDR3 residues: CATSRRGPRVSAEQYF. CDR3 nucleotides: TGTGCCACCAGCAGAAGGGGACCCCGAGTCTCAGCCGAGCAGTATTTT.

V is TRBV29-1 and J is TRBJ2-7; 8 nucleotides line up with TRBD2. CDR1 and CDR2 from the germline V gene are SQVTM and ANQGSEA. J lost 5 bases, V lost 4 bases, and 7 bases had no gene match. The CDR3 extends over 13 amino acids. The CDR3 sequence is CSVAGLAGNEQYF. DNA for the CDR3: TGCAGCGTTGCTGGACTAGCCGGCAACGAGCAGTACTTC.

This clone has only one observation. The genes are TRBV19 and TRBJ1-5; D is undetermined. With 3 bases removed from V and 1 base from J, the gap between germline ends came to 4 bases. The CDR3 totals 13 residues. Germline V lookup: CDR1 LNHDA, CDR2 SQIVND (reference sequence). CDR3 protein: CASSISSNQPQHF. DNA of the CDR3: TGTGCCAGTAGTATTAGCAGCAATCAGCCCCAGCATTTT.

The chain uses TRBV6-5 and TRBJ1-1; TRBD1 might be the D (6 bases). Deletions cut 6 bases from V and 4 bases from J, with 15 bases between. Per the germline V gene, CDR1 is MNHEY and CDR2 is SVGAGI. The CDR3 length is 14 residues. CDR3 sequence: CASRLSGGSTEAFF. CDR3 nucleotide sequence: TGTGCCAGCAGATTAAGTGGGGGCTCCACTGAAGCTTTCTTT.

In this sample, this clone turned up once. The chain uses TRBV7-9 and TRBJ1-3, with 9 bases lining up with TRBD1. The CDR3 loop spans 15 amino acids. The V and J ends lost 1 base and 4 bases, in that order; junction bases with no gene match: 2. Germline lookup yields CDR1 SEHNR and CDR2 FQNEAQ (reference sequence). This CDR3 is CASSLDGTGGNTIYF. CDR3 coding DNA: TGTGCCAGCAGCTTAGACGGGACAGGGGGAAACACCATATATTTT.